Described below is a single T cell receptor beta chain sequence and its context. Its target is not known. It was with 60 Vbeta and 13 Jbeta primers that the PCR ran. Sequenced by immunoSEQ multiplex PCR; TCRdb stores in-frame clones only, minus some. The repertoire consists of 95,000 to 150,000 clones, with around 74% occurring once and the leading ten covering 30%. Germline V gene lookup returns CDR1 MDHEN and CDR2 SYDVKM. There are 13 residues in the CDR3. V lost 7 bases and J 2 bases, leaving 11 bases between the germline ends. This sample is part of a study of cytomegalovirus exposure and HLA in healthy donors. Study in general: HLA-typed donors were the source of about 90 million unique TCRs held in an early data release. Within the Caucasian-associated ancestry cluster were 81% of the roughly 430 genotyped donors.

Notes on the study in general: A later analysis by the authors found several of the most significant clusters apparently linked to common viral pathogens.

The TCR sequence derives from a man in his 60s in good health and CMV-seropositive. Sequencing input: PBMCs. V usage is TRBV28 and J usage is TRBJ1-1; possibly TRBD1 for D (5 bases). The CDR3 region has the DNA TGTGCCAGCACTAGGGACTTTAACACTGAAGCTTTCTTT. Translating gives CASTRDFNTEAFF.